This T cell receptor (beta chain) derives from a study of Graves' ophthalmopathy and Graves' hyperthyroidism. This clonotype has at least ten counts. Its target is not known. Study-level points and caveats: Using a 13-signature model, the authors split ophthalmopathy from stable hyperthyroidism, with roughly 90% sensitivity and around 76% specificity. Blood also carried most expanded thyroid clonotypes exceeding 0.001 frequency.

Per the germline V gene, CDR1 is LNHNV and CDR2 is YYDKDF (reference sequence). The CDR3 runs 14 residues. V was clipped by 5 bases and J by 8 bases, with 13 bases between them. Lactation, pregnancy, uncontrolled infections and other autoimmune diseases were all grounds for excluding patients. CDR3 regions of TCR beta were amplified from RNA transcripts. The first-round RT-PCR employed HTBI primers together with the Qiagen OneStep RT-PCR kit. A multiplex PCR was then performed as the second round. A single record per CDR3 protein comes from TCRdb applying MiXCR to the multiplex PCR reads. The profile covers over a million distinct CDR3 sequences, with 35% to 40% appearing a single time and approximately 12% taken by the ten largest.

Sequencing was performed on peripheral blood or thyroid tissue (not recorded which). This TCR derives from an adult man with Graves' hyperthyroidism. The rearrangement joins TRBV15 to TRBJ1-6; TRBD1 might be the D (6 bases). The CDR3 coding sequence is TGTGCCACCAGCGAGGGGGGGGCTTATTCACCCCTCCACTTT. Protein: CATSEGGAYSPLHF.